The subject of this entry is one TCR beta chain. Its antigen is unknown. This entry belongs to a study of beta chain features in type 1 diabetes. About the research overall: Patient and healthy donor groups were alike in age, gender and cell yields.

Study findings and constraints: Shortening that was moderate but significant affected the TCRB CDR3s of Type 1 diabetes patients in all four CD4+ subsets.

The entirety of the isolated RNA underwent reverse transcription, so expressed TCRB transcripts were sequenced. Several million reads per sample on average were obtained from naive, central memory and regulatory T cell samples. Generated by immunoSEQ multiplex PCR, the TCRdb table keeps only in-frame clones and is missing some. The table records about 340,000 clones, 6.5% to 10% of them present only once. Trimming took off 2 bases at V and 1 base at J, with 16 bases between the two ends. The CDR3 is 17 amino acids. CDR1 SEHNR and CDR2 FQNEAQ come from the germline V gene (reference sequence). The receptor was isolated from a woman aged 18-29 years in good health. Material: central memory CD4+ T cells from blood. The J gene is TRBJ2-3, the V gene TRBV7-9; perhaps TRBD2 as D (6 bases). CDR3 region: CASSLSRDWKGTDTQYF. CDR3 nucleotide sequence: TGTGCCAGCAGCTTAAGCAGGGACTGGAAGGGCACAGATACGCAGTATTTT.